This T cell receptor (beta chain) emerged from a study of neurological immune-mediated disorders. It was by 5'RACE with 10-nucleotide random UMIs that the cDNA was made. Each CDR3 protein gets one entry after TCRdb re-called the 5' RACE reads with MiXCR. Altogether more than 50,000 distinct CDR3 sequences are present, about 25% being singletons, with the ten largest covering about 4.9%. Time point described: technical triplicate 2. The unsorted libraries originated from 2 million PBMCs kept at -80 C. This clonotype appeared many times. Its specificity is not known. The study, taken as a whole, reports: Private repertoires in all groups were suggested, as expanded clones shared no CDR3 amino acid sequences across subjects. HTLV-1-associated myelopathy led in TCR clonal expansion, while multiple sclerosis ranked lowest, below healthy controls.

Sample: PBMCs. The sequence was collected from a man in his 60s with HTLV-1-associated myelopathy (HAM/TSP).

This CDR3 is CAISDPPGGRGVAEGEQYF. The DNA for the CDR3 is TGTGCCATCAGTGATCCCCCCGGTGGGAGGGGTGTAGCGGAGGGCGAGCAGTACTTC. The rearrangement uses TRBV10-3 and TRBJ2-7; 7 positions match TRBD2. The CDR3 extends over 19 amino acids. The J segment lost 6 bases and the V segment lost 3 bases, leaving 23 bases of the junction unmatched. Germline V gene sequence: CDR1 ENHRY, CDR2 SYGVKD.